A selection of T cell receptor beta chains follows, all from one sample in a study of shared clonotypes between healthy human individuals. Data came from immunoSEQ multiplex PCR; TCRdb stores just in-frame clones and leaves some out. The sample contains roughly 1,800,000 clones, around 96% of which appear only once. Sequenced material: naive CD8+ T cells sorted from blood. The receptors shown here come from a man younger than 30 in good health. Each CDR3 is given with its conserved first and last residue. The D gene is left open where the match is weak. Clone size appears in some rows only: once, few, many, or a class for an expanded clone.

>TRBJ1-2|NA|TRBV7-9|NA
TGTGCCAGCAGCTTCGCAGGTGGGGGCTACACCTTC
CASSFAGGGYTF
>TRBJ2-5|NA|TRBV7-9|NA
TGTGCCAGCAGCTCGGCGGAGGAGACCCAGTACTTC
CASSSAEETQYF
>TRBJ1-5|NA|TRBV27|NA
TGTGCCAGCAGTTTTGAGAGCAATCAGCCCCAGCATTTT
CASSFESNQPQHF
>TRBJ2-2|once|TRBV4-1|NA
TGCGCCAGCAGCCATAGGACGTGGACCGGGGAGCTGTTTTTT
CASSHRTWTGELFF
>TRBJ1-1|NA|TRBV28|TRBD1
TGTGCCAGCAGTCCTGGACAGGGAAACACTGAAGCTTTCTTT
CASSPGQGNTEAFF
>TRBJ2-4|NA|TRBV7-9|NA
TGTGCCAGCAGCTCTCCCGGGACGTCAGCCAAAAACATTCAGTACTTC
CASSSPGTSAKNIQYF
>TRBJ2-3|NA|TRBV5-3|TRBD1
TGTGCCAGAAGCTTGGCCGGACAGGGGTCGGGAGGCACAGATACGCAGTATTTT
CARSLAGQGSGGTDTQYF
>TRBJ2-5|NA|TRBV14|NA
TGTGCCAGCAGCCCAGATCAGGGGACCCTTACTCAAGAGACCCAGTACTTC
CASSPDQGTLTQETQYF
>TRBJ1-1|NA|TRBV6-5|NA
TGTGCCAGCAGTTACAGCGCATATAACACTGAAGCTTTCTTT
CASSYSAYNTEAFF
>TRBJ1-2|NA|TRBV7-9|NA
TGTGCCAGCAGCTTAGGGGACGGCAGCTATGGCTACACCTTC
CASSLGDGSYGYTF
>TRBJ2-7|NA|TRBV10-2|NA
TGCGCCAGCAGTGAGTCATTGGGGAACGAGCAGTACTTC
CASSESLGNEQYF
>TRBJ2-1|NA|TRBV27|NA
TGTGCCAGCAGTTTAATTCCCGCCAAACATGAGCAGTTCTTC
CASSLIPAKHEQFF